This T cell receptor (beta chain) was sequenced in a study of monozygotic twins with inflammatory bowel disease. TCRdb reanalyzed the 5' RACE reads, giving one entry per CDR3 protein sequence and no DNA. Recorded for this sample: about 330,000 distinct CDR3 sequences. CDR1 is ENHRY, CDR2 SYGVKD, per germline. The CDR3 sequence is 14 residues long. The sequencing sample was made of blood. The chain recombines TRBV10-3 with TRBJ1-5. The TCR comes from a human donor with ulcerative colitis or Crohn's disease, or a healthy co-twin of an affected twin (not recorded which). The CDR3 loop is CAISTEAVNQPQHF.